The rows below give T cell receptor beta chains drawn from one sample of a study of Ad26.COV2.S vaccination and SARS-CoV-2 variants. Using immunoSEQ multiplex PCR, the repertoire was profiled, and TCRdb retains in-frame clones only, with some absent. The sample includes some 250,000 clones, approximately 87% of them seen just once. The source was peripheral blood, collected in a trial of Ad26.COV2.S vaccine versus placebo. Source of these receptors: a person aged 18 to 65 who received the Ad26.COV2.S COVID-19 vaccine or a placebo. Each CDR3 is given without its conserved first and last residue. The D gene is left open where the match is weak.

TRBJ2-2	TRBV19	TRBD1	ASKTGSAPGELF
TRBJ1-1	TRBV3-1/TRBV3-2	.	ASSQHSRTMNTEAF
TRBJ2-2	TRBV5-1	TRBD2	ASSLAGGGTGELF
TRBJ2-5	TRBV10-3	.	AISGGVPETQY
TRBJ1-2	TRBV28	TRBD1	ASSSRTGLYGYT
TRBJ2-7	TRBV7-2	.	ASAINRADQY
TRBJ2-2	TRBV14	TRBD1	ASSPGPGQGVPAGELF
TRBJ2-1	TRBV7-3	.	ASSPIWGLEQF
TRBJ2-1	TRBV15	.	ATSREWTAFLDNEQF
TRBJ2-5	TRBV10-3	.	AISESGRLKETQY
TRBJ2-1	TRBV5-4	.	ASSLGDYNEQF
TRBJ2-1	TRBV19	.	ASRPRGSNEQF
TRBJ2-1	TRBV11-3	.	ASSLHLYNEQF
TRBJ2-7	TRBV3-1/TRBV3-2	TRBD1	ASSQGSGTGSYEQY
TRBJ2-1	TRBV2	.	ASSEGTSNEQF
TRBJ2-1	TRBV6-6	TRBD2	ASTFSSGVGNEQF
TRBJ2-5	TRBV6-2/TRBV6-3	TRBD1	ASSSEERGLWETQY
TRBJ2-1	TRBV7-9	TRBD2	ASSPGDGGAYNEQF
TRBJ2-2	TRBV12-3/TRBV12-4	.	ASTPGGNGELF
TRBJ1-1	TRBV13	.	ASSPGGMNTEAF
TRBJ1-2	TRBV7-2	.	ASSFRDMGGRFNYGYT
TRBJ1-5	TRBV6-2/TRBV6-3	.	ASSYNPPEGRGNQPQH
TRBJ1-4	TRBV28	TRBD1	ASSIGDRLNEKLF
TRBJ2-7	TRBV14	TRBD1	ASSYLMDRDYEQY
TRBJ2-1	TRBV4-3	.	ASSPSYLRDEQF
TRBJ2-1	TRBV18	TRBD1	ASSTGTGGNEQF
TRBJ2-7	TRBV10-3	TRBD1	AIGPKTGTYEQY
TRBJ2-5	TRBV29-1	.	SVVGQGETQY
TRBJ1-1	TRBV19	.	ASSRQATEAF
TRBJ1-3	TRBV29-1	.	SVGGGAPGNTIY
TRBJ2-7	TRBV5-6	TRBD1	ASSLQGAGSAEQY
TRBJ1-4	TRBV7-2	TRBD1	ASSRQGSEKLF
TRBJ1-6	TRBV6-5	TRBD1	ASSSHRGQNNSPLH
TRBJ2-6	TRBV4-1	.	ASSYMGTDASGANVLT
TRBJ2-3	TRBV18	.	ASSPGTATDTQY
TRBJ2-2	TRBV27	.	ATAQWDLVAGELF
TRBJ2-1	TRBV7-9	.	ASSPRGATYDEQF
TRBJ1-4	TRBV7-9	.	ASSLVVGPNEKLF
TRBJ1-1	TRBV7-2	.	ASSLGPANTEAF
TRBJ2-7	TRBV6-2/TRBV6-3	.	ASSRGGDSYEQY
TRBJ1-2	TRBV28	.	ASSPNTGLYGYT
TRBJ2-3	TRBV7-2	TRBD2	ASSLGGGLVSTDTQY
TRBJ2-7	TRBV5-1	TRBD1	ASRQGPTVNEQY
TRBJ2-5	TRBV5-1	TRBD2	ASSPSGEETQY
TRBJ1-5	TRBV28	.	ASSSGTGNQPQH
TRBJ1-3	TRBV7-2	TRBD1	ASSARGGAGNTIY
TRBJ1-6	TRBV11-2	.	ASSLDSGSYNSPLH
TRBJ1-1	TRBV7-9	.	ASSLMAGRTEAF
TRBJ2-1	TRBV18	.	ASSPPNRKNEQF
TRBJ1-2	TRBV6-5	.	ASKFGTGYT
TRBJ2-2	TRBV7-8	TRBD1	ASSLQTGYTGELF
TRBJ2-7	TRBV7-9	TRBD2	ASSPGGAEQY
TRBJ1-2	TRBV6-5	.	ASTRASLNGGYT
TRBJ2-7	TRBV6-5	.	ASSGTSRGEQY
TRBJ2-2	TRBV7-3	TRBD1	ASSLFGTGAGELF
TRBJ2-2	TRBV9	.	ASSVGVGGALTGELF
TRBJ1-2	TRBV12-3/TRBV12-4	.	ASSKQGYGYT
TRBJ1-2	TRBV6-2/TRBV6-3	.	ASSSPPSGYGYT
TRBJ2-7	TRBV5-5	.	ASSLAGTDSYEQY